A selection of T cell receptor beta chains follows, all from one sample in a study of blood T cells in healthy people across ages. TCRdb fed the 5' RACE reads into MiXCR, producing one record per CDR3 protein. The data show fewer than 900,000 distinct CDR3 sequences, roughly 41% seen once. Sequenced input: blood. Every receptor here comes from a woman in her fifties or sixties in good health. CDR3s include the opening cysteine and the closing phenylalanine or tryptophan. Each record gives: CDR3 protein, CDR3 DNA, J gene, D gene, V gene, clone size. The D gene is left open where the match is weak. Size tells how often a clone was seen (once, few, many) or the class of an expanded clone, and some rows leave it out.

CDR3aa: CASSGQGSNRPQHF; CDR3nt: TGTGCCAGCAGTGGACAAGGGAGCAATCGGCCCCAGCATTTT; j_gene: TRBJ1-5; d_gene: NA; v_gene: TRBV25-1; abundance: NA
CDR3aa: CASSRWENIQYF; CDR3nt: TGTGCCAGCAGCCGATGGGAAAACATTCAGTACTTC; j_gene: TRBJ2-4; d_gene: NA; v_gene: TRBV3-1; abundance: once
CDR3aa: CASGAPSSYNEQFF; CDR3nt: TGTGCCAGTGGAGCTCCCTCGTCTTACAATGAGCAGTTCTTC; j_gene: TRBJ2-1; d_gene: NA; v_gene: TRBV6-6; abundance: NA
CDR3aa: CASSQVAGGSREQYF; CDR3nt: TGCGCCAGCAGCCAAGTCGCTGGGGGGAGTCGGGAGCAGTACTTC; j_gene: TRBJ2-7; d_gene: NA; v_gene: TRBV4-3; abundance: NA
CDR3aa: CSAGDPGLAGDTQYF; CDR3nt: TGCAGTGCAGGGGACCCGGGACTAGCGGGAGATACGCAGTATTTT; j_gene: TRBJ2-3; d_gene: TRBD2; v_gene: TRBV20-1; abundance: few
CDR3aa: CASSLGWGGEETQYF; CDR3nt: TGTGCCAGCAGCTTGGGTTGGGGGGGGGAAGAGACCCAGTACTTC; j_gene: TRBJ2-5; d_gene: TRBD2; v_gene: TRBV7-6; abundance: many
CDR3aa: CASTHGQGVYNSPLHF; CDR3nt: TGTGCCAGCACCCACGGACAGGGGGTCTATAATTCACCCCTCCACTTT; j_gene: TRBJ1-6; d_gene: TRBD1; v_gene: TRBV5-5; abundance: NA
CDR3aa: CASHFSGIVHEQYF; CDR3nt: TGTGCCAGCCATTTTAGCGGGATCGTCCACGAGCAGTACTTC; j_gene: TRBJ2-7; d_gene: TRBD2; v_gene: TRBV2; abundance: NA
CDR3aa: CAISGGVTDTQYF; CDR3nt: TGTGCCATCAGCGGGGGGGTGACAGATACGCAGTATTTT; j_gene: TRBJ2-3; d_gene: TRBD2; v_gene: TRBV10-3; abundance: few
CDR3aa: CASSLQVYGYTF; CDR3nt: TGTGCCAGCAGCTTACAAGTTTATGGCTACACCTTC; j_gene: TRBJ1-2; d_gene: NA; v_gene: TRBV5-5; abundance: NA
CDR3aa: CAISASVTVDEQFF; CDR3nt: TGTGCCATTAGTGCGTCGGTCACCGTCGATGAGCAGTTCTTC; j_gene: TRBJ2-1; d_gene: NA; v_gene: TRBV10-3; abundance: few
CDR3aa: CSVGDRGNTEAFF; CDR3nt: TGCAGCGTCGGGGACAGGGGGAACACTGAAGCTTTCTTT; j_gene: TRBJ1-1; d_gene: TRBD1; v_gene: TRBV29-1; abundance: NA
CDR3aa: CASRRMDGSSYEQYF; CDR3nt: TGTGCCAGCAGACGAATGGACGGATCCTCCTACGAGCAGTACTTC; j_gene: TRBJ2-7; d_gene: NA; v_gene: TRBV27; abundance: NA
CDR3aa: CSARDGSRGNQPQHF; CDR3nt: TGCAGTGCTAGAGATGGGAGCAGGGGCAATCAGCCCCAGCATTTT; j_gene: TRBJ1-5; d_gene: NA; v_gene: TRBV20-1; abundance: few
CDR3aa: CASSLSWLAGVAKQFF; CDR3nt: TGTGCCAGCAGTTTAAGCTGGCTAGCGGGAGTAGCTAAGCAGTTCTTC; j_gene: TRBJ2-1; d_gene: TRBD2; v_gene: TRBV27; abundance: NA
CDR3aa: CASSWGALAGGTYEQFF; CDR3nt: TGTGCCAGCAGTTGGGGGGCTCTAGCGGGAGGCACCTACGAGCAGTTCTTC; j_gene: TRBJ2-1; d_gene: TRBD2; v_gene: TRBV27; abundance: NA
CDR3aa: CASSGAGGTYNEQFF; CDR3nt: TGTGCCAGCAGCGGGGCGGGAGGCACCTACAATGAGCAGTTCTTC; j_gene: TRBJ2-1; d_gene: TRBD2; v_gene: TRBV9; abundance: NA
CDR3aa: CASSYGTGDYGYTF; CDR3nt: TGTGCCAGCAGTTACGGGACAGGGGACTATGGCTACACCTTC; j_gene: TRBJ1-2; d_gene: TRBD1; v_gene: TRBV6-6; abundance: NA
CDR3aa: CASSQRHSGVNNEQFF; CDR3nt: TGTGCCAGCAGCCAGCGACATAGCGGGGTCAACAATGAGCAGTTCTTC; j_gene: TRBJ2-1; d_gene: TRBD2; v_gene: TRBV7-8; abundance: NA
CDR3aa: CSVRTGDEKLFF; CDR3nt: TGCAGCGTTCGGACAGGTGATGAAAAACTGTTTTTT; j_gene: TRBJ1-4; d_gene: TRBD1; v_gene: TRBV29-1; abundance: NA
CDR3aa: CSARDLAGANVLTF; CDR3nt: TGCAGTGCTAGAGATTTGGCGGGGGCCAACGTCCTGACTTTC; j_gene: TRBJ2-6; d_gene: NA; v_gene: TRBV20-1; abundance: few
CDR3aa: CASSETGPYEQYF; CDR3nt: TGTGCCAGCAGTGAAACAGGACCGTACGAGCAGTACTTC; j_gene: TRBJ2-7; d_gene: NA; v_gene: TRBV12-3/TRBV12-4; abundance: NA
CDR3aa: CASSIVYNNEQFF; CDR3nt: TGTGCCAGCAGCATCGTATACAATAATGAGCAGTTCTTC; j_gene: TRBJ2-1; d_gene: NA; v_gene: TRBV7-9; abundance: NA
CDR3aa: CASNQPPGQGNTEAFF; CDR3nt: TGTGCCAGCAACCAACCTCCGGGACAGGGTAACACTGAAGCTTTCTTT; j_gene: TRBJ1-1; d_gene: TRBD1; v_gene: TRBV7-9; abundance: many
CDR3aa: CASRPGTIGTYNEQYF; CDR3nt: TGTGCCAGCAGACCGGGGACCATCGGAACCTACAATGAGCAGTACTTC; j_gene: TRBJ2-7; d_gene: NA; v_gene: TRBV12-3/TRBV12-4; abundance: NA
CDR3aa: CASSDRKGDTQYF; CDR3nt: TGTGCCAGCAGCGACAGGAAGGGAGATACGCAGTATTTT; j_gene: TRBJ2-3; d_gene: NA; v_gene: TRBV7-2; abundance: NA
CDR3aa: CASSSRTGEETQYF; CDR3nt: TGTGCCAGCAGCTCAAGGACAGGGGAAGAGACCCAGTACTTC; j_gene: TRBJ2-5; d_gene: TRBD1; v_gene: TRBV9; abundance: many
CDR3aa: CAGGQAYGGETQYF; CDR3nt: TGTGCCGGGGGACAGGCTTACGGTGGGGAGACCCAGTACTTC; j_gene: TRBJ2-5; d_gene: TRBD1; v_gene: TRBV6-1; abundance: NA
CDR3aa: CSTRDGGYNEQFF; CDR3nt: TGCAGTACTAGAGATGGAGGATACAATGAGCAGTTCTTC; j_gene: TRBJ2-1; d_gene: NA; v_gene: TRBV20-1; abundance: NA
CDR3aa: CASSLGTETDTQYF; CDR3nt: TGTGCCAGCAGCCTGGGGACAGAGACAGATACGCAGTATTTT; j_gene: TRBJ2-3; d_gene: TRBD1; v_gene: TRBV7-2; abundance: many